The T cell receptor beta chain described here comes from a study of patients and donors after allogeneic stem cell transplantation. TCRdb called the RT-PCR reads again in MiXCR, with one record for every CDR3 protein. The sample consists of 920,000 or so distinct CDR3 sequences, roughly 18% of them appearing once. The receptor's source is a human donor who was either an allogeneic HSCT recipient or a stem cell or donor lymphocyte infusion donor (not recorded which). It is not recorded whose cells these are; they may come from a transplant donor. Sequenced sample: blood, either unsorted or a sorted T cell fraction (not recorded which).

The CDR3 is CASSRRRRGGSEGELFF. CDR3 DNA: TGTGCCAGCAGCCGCCGGAGAAGAGGAGGGTCTGAGGGGGAGCTGTTTTTT. The V gene is TRBV14, the J gene TRBJ2-2; a possible D gene is TRBD2 (6 bases). Looked up from germline, CDR1 is SGHDN and CDR2 is FVKESK. This CDR3 has 17 residues. The V end lost 4 bases, the J end lost 8 bases, and 23 bases lay between the germline ends.